The rows below give T cell receptor beta chains drawn from one sample of a study of CD4 and CD8 cells across lung adenocarcinoma regions. TCRdb ran MiXCR on the PCR reads and lists one entry per CDR3 protein. The repertoire includes 10,000 to 15,000 distinct CDR3 sequences, approximately 48% of them detected once, and 29% sits in the top ten. The sample was CD8+ T cells from the margin of a lung tumor. The receptor set was obtained from a male donor with lung adenocarcinoma. The CD4 and CD8 labels of this study may be unreliable. Each CDR3 is given with its conserved first and last residue. Each record gives: J gene, V gene, clone size, D gene, CDR3 DNA, CDR3 protein. The D gene is left open where the match is weak. Clone sizes are given selectively: once, few, many, or a class where the clone is expanded.

TRBJ2-3,TRBV3-1,few,TRBD2,TGTGCCAGCAGCCAAGTGGCGGGAGTAGGAGATACGCAGTATTTT,CASSQVAGVGDTQYF
TRBJ2-3,TRBV6-1,medium-sized,TRBD1,TGTGCCAGCACCGAAGGACAGGCCCCGACAGATACGCAGTATTTT,CASTEGQAPTDTQYF
TRBJ2-1,TRBV27,many,-,TGTGCCAGCAGTTCCCTTACCTCGGACAGATTCTACAATGAGCAGTTCTTC,CASSSLTSDRFYNEQFF
TRBJ1-3,TRBV6-1,many,-,TGTGCCAGCAGCCGCACAGGGAGCTCTGGAAACACCATATATTTT,CASSRTGSSGNTIYF
TRBJ2-2,TRBV6-1,-,-,TGTGCCAGCACCCTCAACACCGGGACGCAGTTTTTT,CASTLNTGTQFF
TRBJ2-5,TRBV27,-,TRBD1,TGTGCCAGCAGTCCGGGACAGGGGGAGACCCAGTACTTC,CASSPGQGETQYF
TRBJ2-1,TRBV7-3,-,-,TGTGCCAGCAGCTTACCGGGGGCGGACAATGAGCAGTTCTTC,CASSLPGADNEQFF
TRBJ2-3,TRBV6-1,-,TRBD2,TGTGCCAGCAGTGAAAGGCTAGCGGGACCCACAGATACGCAGTATTTT,CASSERLAGPTDTQYF
TRBJ2-5,TRBV6-2/TRBV6-3,-,-,TGTGCGGGGCTCGGGGGGCGTGGCCAAGAGACCCAGTACTTC,CAGLGGRGQETQYF
TRBJ2-1,TRBV7-2,-,-,TGTGCCAGCAGCTCGCTAGCATCAGAGACCCAGTTCTTC,CASSSLASETQFF
TRBJ2-5,TRBV7-3,many,-,TGTGCCAGCAGCTTAAGTGCCAGTTGGGAGACCCAGTACTTC,CASSLSASWETQYF
TRBJ2-3,TRBV27,-,TRBD2,TGTGCCAGCAGGGGACGAGGGGCGGGAGACCCAGAGACGCAGTATTTT,CASRGRGAGDPETQYF
TRBJ2-3,TRBV6-4,-,TRBD2,TGTGCGGGCAGTGGGGGACTAGCCGAAGAGACGCAGTATTTC,CAGSGGLAEETQYF
TRBJ2-3,TRBV12-3/TRBV12-4,many,-,TGTGCCAGCAGTTTTCACAGGACTAGCACAGATACGCAGTATTTT,CASSFHRTSTDTQYF
TRBJ2-7,TRBV27,medium-sized,-,TGTGCCAGCAGTATCCCGGGACGGGGCTCCTACAATGAGCAGTACTTC,CASSIPGRGSYNEQYF
TRBJ2-3,TRBV7-9,many,TRBD2,TGTGCCAGCAGCCCGACTAGCGGGAGCCGCACAGATACGCAGTATTTT,CASSPTSGSRTDTQYF
TRBJ2-7,TRBV27,-,-,TGTGCCAGCAGTCAACACGGGCTAACCTACGAGCAGTACTTC,CASSQHGLTYEQYF
TRBJ2-5,TRBV12-3/TRBV12-4,many,-,TGTGCCAGCAGCAGGGCAGAGACCCAGTACTTC,CASSRAETQYF
TRBJ2-3,TRBV20-1,-,TRBD2,TGCAGTGCGAGACCGCGGAGCGGGGTCACAGATACGCAGTATTTT,CSARPRSGVTDTQYF
TRBJ2-1,TRBV6-5,medium-sized,TRBD2,TGTGCCAGCAGTTACTCACCCTCTAGCGGAATCCACAATGAGCAGTTCTTC,CASSYSPSSGIHNEQFF
TRBJ2-1,TRBV7-2,-,-,TGTGCCAGCAGCACTCCCGGGGGCGGCAGCTACAATGAGCAGTTCTTC,CASSTPGGGSYNEQFF
TRBJ2-5,TRBV27,-,-,TGTGCGGGCAGGGGGAGGGGGCGGAAGACCCAGCACTTC,CAGRGRGRKTQHF
TRBJ1-5,TRBV6-5,many,TRBD1,TGTGCCAGCAGTTACTCGTTTTCCAGGGGGGATCAGCCCCAGCATTTT,CASSYSFSRGDQPQHF
TRBJ2-7,TRBV27,-,-,TGTGCCAGCAGTTTAACCGTCTTCTACGAGCAGTACTTC,CASSLTVFYEQYF
TRBJ2-3,TRBV10-2,-,-,TGCGCCAGCAGCCACGCCGGGACACTAAAGACAGATACGCAGTATTTT,CASSHAGTLKTDTQYF
TRBJ2-1,TRBV9,-,TRBD2,TGTGCCAGCAGCGTAGCTACACTAGCGGCCTACAATGAGCAGTTCTTC,CASSVATLAAYNEQFF
TRBJ2-1,TRBV4-2,few,-,TGTGCCAGCAGCCAAGAAAGGGTAGGCAATGAGCAGTTCTTC,CASSQERVGNEQFF
TRBJ2-5,TRBV27,-,-,TGTGCCACCGGCCTTAGAGCCAAAGACACTCAGTACTTC,CATGLRAKDTQYF
TRBJ2-4,TRBV6-1,medium-sized,TRBD2,TGTGCCAGCAGTAGCGGGATAGCCAAAAACATTCAGTACTTC,CASSSGIAKNIQYF
TRBJ2-2,TRBV7-8,-,-,TGTGCCAGCACCCGGGCTGGAAACACCGGGGAGCTGTTTTTT,CASTRAGNTGELFF
TRBJ2-7,TRBV6-1,-,TRBD2,TGTGCGGGCAGCGGGAGCCTGAGTGGAGAGACGCAGTACTTC,CAGSGSLSGETQYF
TRBJ2-6,TRBV6-5,-,-,TGTGCCAGCGTTGTTATCTCTGGGGCCAACGTCCTGACTTTC,CASVVISGANVLTF
TRBJ2-3,TRBV20-1,few,TRBD2,TGCAGTGCTGATTCTAGCGGGATCAGCCTGGGCACAGATACGCAGTATTTT,CSADSSGISLGTDTQYF
TRBJ2-5,TRBV7-2,-,TRBD2,TGTGCCAGCAGCTCGGGACTAGCGGACCAAGAGACCCAGTACTTC,CASSSGLADQETQYF